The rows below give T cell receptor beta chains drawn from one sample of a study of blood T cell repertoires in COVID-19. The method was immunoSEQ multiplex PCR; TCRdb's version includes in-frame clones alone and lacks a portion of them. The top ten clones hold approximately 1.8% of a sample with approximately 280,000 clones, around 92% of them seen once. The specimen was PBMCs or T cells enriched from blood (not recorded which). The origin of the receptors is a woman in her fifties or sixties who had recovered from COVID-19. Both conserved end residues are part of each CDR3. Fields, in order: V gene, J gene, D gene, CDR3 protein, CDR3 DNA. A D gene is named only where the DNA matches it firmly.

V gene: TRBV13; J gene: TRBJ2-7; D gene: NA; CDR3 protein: CASSEAYEQYF; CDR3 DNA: TGTGCCAGCAGCGAGGCCTACGAGCAGTACTTC
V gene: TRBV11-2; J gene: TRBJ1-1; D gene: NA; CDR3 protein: CASSPDYEAFF; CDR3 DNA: TGTGCCAGCAGCCCCGACTATGAAGCTTTCTTT
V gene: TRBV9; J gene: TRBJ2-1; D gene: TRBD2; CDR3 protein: CASSTTSGNYNEQFF; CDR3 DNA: TGTGCCAGCAGCACGACTAGCGGGAATTACAATGAGCAGTTCTTC
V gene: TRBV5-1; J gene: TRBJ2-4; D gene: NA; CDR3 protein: CASSGSGGRGRIQYF; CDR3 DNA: TGCGCCAGCTCAGGCTCGGGTGGGAGAGGACGCATTCAGTACTTC
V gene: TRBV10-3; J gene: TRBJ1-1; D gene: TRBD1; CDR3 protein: CAIGTGFTEAFF; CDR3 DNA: TGTGCCATCGGGACAGGGTTTACTGAAGCTTTCTTT
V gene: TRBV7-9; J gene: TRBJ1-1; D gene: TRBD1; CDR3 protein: CASSRDRGLDTEAFF; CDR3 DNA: TGTGCCAGCAGCAGGGACAGGGGTTTGGACACTGAAGCTTTCTTT
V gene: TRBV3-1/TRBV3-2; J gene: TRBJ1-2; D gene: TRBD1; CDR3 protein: CASSQGTGYGYTF; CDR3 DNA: TGTGCCAGCAGCCAAGGGACAGGGTATGGCTACACCTTC
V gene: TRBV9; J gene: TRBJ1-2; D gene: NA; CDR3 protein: CASSVRDGGFYGYTF; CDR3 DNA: TGTGCCAGCAGCGTGAGGGATGGGGGGTTCTATGGCTACACCTTC
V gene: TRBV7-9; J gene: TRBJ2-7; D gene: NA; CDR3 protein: CASSWDTSGYEQYF; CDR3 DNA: TGTGCCAGCAGCTGGGACACCTCAGGCTACGAGCAGTACTTC
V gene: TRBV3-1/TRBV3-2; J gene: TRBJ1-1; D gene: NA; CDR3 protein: CASSQGGRGTEAFF; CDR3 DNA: TGTGCCAGCAGCCAAGGAGGGCGGGGGACTGAAGCTTTCTTT